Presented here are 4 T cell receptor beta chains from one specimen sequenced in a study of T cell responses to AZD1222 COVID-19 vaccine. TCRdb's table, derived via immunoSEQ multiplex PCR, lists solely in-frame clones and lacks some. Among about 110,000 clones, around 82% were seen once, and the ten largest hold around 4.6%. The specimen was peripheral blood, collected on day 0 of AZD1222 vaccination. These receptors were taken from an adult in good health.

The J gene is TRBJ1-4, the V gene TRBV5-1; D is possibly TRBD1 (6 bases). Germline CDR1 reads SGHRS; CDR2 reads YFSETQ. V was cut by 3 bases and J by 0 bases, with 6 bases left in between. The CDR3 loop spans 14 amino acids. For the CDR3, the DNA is TGCGCCAGCAGCTGGACAGCAACTAATGAAAAACTGTTTTTT. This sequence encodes CASSWTATNEKLFF.

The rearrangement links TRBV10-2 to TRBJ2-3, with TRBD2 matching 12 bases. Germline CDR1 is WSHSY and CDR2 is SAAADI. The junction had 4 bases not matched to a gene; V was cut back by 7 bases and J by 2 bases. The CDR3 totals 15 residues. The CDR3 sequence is CASMRTSGITDTQYF. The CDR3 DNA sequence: TGCGCCAGCATGAGGACTAGCGGGATCACAGATACGCAGTATTTT.

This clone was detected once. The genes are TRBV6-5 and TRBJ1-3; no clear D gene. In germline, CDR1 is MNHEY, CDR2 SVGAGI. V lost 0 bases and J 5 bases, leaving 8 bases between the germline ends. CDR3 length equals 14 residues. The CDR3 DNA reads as TGTGCCAGCAGTTACTCAGGGTTTCGAAACACCATATATTTT. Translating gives CASSYSGFRNTIYF.

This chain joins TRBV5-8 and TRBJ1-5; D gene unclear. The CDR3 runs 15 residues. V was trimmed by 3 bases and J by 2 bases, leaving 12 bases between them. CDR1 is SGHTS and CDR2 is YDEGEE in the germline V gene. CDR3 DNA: TGTGCCAGCAGCTCCGGTCGTGTAGGCAATCAGCCCCAGCATTTT. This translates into CASSSGRVGNQPQHF.